This entry describes one T cell receptor (beta chain). This clonotype is medium-sized (0.01 to 0.1%). Its cognate antigen has yet to be identified. The sample holds no much larger clone one base away, and base qualities are not on file. V sheds 0 bases and J sheds 5 bases, leaving 7 bases between their ends. Via the germline V gene, CDR1 is ENHRY and CDR2 SYGVKD. Measured from the cysteine to the phenylalanine, the CDR3 is 13 residues long. Here the CDR3 DNA is all that survives: 39 bases in frame from base 1. The data derive from a study of vaccination and CD4 T cells after COVID-19 (dated by TCRdb to between 2021 and 2022). General notes on the study: In the convalescent cohort there were six males and four females, among whom were two Hispanic individuals, seven Caucasians, two Asians and one multiracial person. Each participant got two doses of either the Pfizer-BioNTech BNT162b2 vaccine (n=8) or the Moderna mRNA-1273 vaccine (n=2). In approximately ten COVID-19 convalescent patients and a handful of infection-naive healthy vaccine recipients, the spike-specific CD4+ TCR repertoire before mRNA vaccination was compared with the repertoire after mRNA vaccination. As controls, cultures received a CEFX viral epitope pool (the positive control), an HIV-1 Nef peptide pool (the negative control), or no peptide at all. An earlier paper using these donors assessed, at the TCR clonotype level, memory CD4+ T cell crossreactivity between SARS-CoV-2 and common cold coronavirus spike proteins. The cultures were stimulated with overlapping spike peptide pools from SARS-CoV-2 and from the common cold coronaviruses HCoV-NL63, HCoV-OC43 and HCoV-229E. Post-COVID blood samples were collected from convalescent patients a median of around 96 days after diagnosis, with a range of roughly 35 to 170 days. Post-vaccine blood samples were obtained a median of around 74 days after the second vaccine dose, with a range of about 13 to 250 days.

This specimen's treatment or condition label, interpreted: approximately nine-day PBMC culture with coronavirus spike peptide pools or control peptides (ViraFEST assay). CD4+ T cells from unexposed donors were collected before the COVID-19 pandemic (2011-2018). The ViraFEST assay was used in the study, in which antigen-specific T cells were expanded with peptide pools and expanded clonotypes were subsequently identified by TCR sequencing. Each well held roughly 2.2 million PBMCs cultured in IMDM containing approximately 5.3% human AB serum and around 9.2 IU/ml IL-2, with 10 ug/ml peptide pools added. Half of the culture medium was replaced with fresh IL-2-containing medium on days 3 and 7. After approximately 11 days of culture, CD4+ T cells were isolated by negative selection with the EasySep CD4+ T cell isolation kit. Unexposed donor CD4+ T cells were tested for reactivity to SARS-CoV-2 S and N and four common cold coronavirus spike pools, as cell number allowed. Ficoll-Paque Plus gradient centrifugation was used to isolate PBMCs from whole blood, and the isolated PBMCs were then either used fresh or cryopreserved at -140C. Each culture condition was generally run in triplicate wells. Leukapheresis product for the unexposed donors was purchased commercially.

The study at large found these results: In convalescent patients, nearly all vaccine-specific clones (304 of 307) were found to be mono-reactive for SARS-CoV-2 spike rather than cross-reactive with common cold coronaviruses. In convalescent patients, a median approximately 90% of post-vaccine SARS-CoV-2-reactive clones were detected only after vaccination, suggesting vaccine-specific priming. The median count of SARS-CoV-2-reactive clonotypes went up from roughly 21 after infection to about 41 after vaccination, although the change was not significant. The study included relatively few convalescent patients and did not analyze early timepoints after natural infection.

Libraries were made using PCR. At the Johns Hopkins FTIC core, DNA from the cultured CD4+ T cells underwent TCR sequencing with the Oncomine TCR Beta short-read assay. Genomic DNA was extracted from the cultured CD4+ T cells with the QIAamp micro DNA kit. Oncomine TCR Beta libraries made from cultured CD4+ T cells were pooled using unique dual indexes and sequenced on an Illumina iSeq 100. Per the original workflow: Non-productive sequences were filtered out, and CDR3s that did not start with C, did not end with F or W, or were shorter than 7 amino acids were discarded. Antigen-specific clonotypes were identified with the MANAFEST web application by comparing peptide-stimulated wells with reference and other culture wells. For a clone to be called positive, the clone needed an FDR below 0.05, an odds ratio above 5, and a productive frequency above 0.1% in at least two of three replicate wells. Cross-reactive clonotypes were defined as significantly expanded in both SARS-CoV-2 spike wells and at least one common cold coronavirus spike condition. CDR3 homology was assessed with Levenshtein distances (stringdist) and unrooted phylogenetic trees (ape) in R version 3.6.1. TCRdb passed the public sequencing reads through fastp at Q25 and MiXCR, retaining productive beta sequences. Every CDR3 protein is listed once, alongside the most common genes and DNA of its rows. The V and J calls here are based on TCRdb, not the publication. Present in this sample are 1,900 or so distinct CDR3 sequences, roughly 15% of which were seen just once. The ten largest clones capture approximately 22% of the sample.

The sequencing sample was made of CD4+ T cells from blood, cultured in vitro. Here the chain combines TRBV10-3 and TRBJ1-2, with an unclear D gene assignment. This receptor was identified in a human donor in good health. The CDR3 protein is CAISESSSYGYTF. In nucleotides, the sequence is TGTGCCATCAGTGAGTCGTCCTCATATGGCTACACCTTC.